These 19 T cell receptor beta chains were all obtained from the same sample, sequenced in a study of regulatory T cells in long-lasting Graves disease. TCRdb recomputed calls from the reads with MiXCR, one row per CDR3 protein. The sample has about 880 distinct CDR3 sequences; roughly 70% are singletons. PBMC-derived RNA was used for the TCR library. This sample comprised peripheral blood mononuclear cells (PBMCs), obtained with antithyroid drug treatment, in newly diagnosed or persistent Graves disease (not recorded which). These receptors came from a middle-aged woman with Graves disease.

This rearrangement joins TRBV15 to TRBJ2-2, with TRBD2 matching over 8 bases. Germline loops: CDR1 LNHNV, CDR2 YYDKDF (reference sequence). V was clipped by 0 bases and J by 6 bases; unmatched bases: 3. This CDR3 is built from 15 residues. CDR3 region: CATSRDSGGAGELFF. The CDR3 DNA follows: TGTGCCACCAGCAGAGACAGCGGGGGCGCCGGGGAGCTGTTTTTT.

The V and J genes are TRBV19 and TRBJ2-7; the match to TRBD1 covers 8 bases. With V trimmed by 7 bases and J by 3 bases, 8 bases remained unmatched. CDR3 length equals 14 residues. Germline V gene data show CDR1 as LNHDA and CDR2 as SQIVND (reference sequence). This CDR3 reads CASNQGQAYYEQYF. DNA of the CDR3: TGTGCCAGTAATCAGGGACAGGCCTACTACGAGCAGTACTTC. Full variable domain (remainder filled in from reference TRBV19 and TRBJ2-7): DGGITQSPKYLFRKEGQNVTLSCEQNLNHDAMYWYRQDPGQGLRLIYYSQIVNDFQKGDIAEGYSVSREKKESFPLTVTSAQKNPTAFYLCASNQGQAYYEQYFGPGTRLTVT.

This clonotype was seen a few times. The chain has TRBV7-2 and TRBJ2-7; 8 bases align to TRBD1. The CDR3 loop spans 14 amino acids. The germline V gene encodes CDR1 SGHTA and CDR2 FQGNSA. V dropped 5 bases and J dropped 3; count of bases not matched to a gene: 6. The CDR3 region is CASSAGTGNYEQYF. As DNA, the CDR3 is TGTGCCAGCAGCGCGGGGACAGGAAACTACGAGCAGTACTTC.

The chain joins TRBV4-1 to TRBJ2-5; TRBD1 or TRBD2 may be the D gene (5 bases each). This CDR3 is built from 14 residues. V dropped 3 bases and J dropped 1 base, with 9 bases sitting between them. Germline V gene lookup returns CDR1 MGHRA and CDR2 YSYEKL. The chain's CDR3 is CASSQGRTQETQYF. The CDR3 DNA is TGCGCCAGCAGCCAGGGACGGACCCAAGAGACCCAGTACTTC.

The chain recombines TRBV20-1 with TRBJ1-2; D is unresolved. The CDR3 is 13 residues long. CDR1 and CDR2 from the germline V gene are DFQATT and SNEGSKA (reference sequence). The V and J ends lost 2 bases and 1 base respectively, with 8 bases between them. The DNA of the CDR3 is TGCAGTGCTAGAAACGGGAGTAACTATGGCTACACCTTC. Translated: CSARNGSNYGYTF.

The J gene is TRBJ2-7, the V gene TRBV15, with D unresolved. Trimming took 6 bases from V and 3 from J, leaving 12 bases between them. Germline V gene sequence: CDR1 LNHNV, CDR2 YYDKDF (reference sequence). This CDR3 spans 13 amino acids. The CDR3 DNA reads TGTGCCACCAGAAGAATAGAAGACTACGAGCAGTACTTC. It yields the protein CATRRIEDYEQYF.

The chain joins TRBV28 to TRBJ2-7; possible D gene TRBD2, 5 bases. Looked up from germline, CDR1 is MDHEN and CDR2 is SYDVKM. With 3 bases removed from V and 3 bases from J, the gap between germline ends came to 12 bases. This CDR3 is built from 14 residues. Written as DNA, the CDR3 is TGTGCCAGCAGTTTGATCGGGGAAGGCTACGAGCAGTACTTC. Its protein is CASSLIGEGYEQYF.

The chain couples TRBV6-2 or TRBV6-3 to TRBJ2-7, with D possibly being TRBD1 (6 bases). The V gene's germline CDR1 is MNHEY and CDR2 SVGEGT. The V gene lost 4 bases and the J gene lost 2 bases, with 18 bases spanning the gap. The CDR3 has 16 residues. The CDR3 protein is CASSFPRQQGTYEQYF. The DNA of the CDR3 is TGTGCCAGCAGTTTCCCAAGGCAACAGGGCACCTACGAGCAGTACTTC.

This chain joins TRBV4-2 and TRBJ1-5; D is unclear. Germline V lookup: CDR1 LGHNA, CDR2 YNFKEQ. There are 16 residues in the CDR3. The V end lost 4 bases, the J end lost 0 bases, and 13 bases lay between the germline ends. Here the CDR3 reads CASSPMPPDSNQPQHF. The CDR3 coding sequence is TGTGCCAGCAGCCCTATGCCCCCTGATAGCAATCAGCCCCAGCATTTT.

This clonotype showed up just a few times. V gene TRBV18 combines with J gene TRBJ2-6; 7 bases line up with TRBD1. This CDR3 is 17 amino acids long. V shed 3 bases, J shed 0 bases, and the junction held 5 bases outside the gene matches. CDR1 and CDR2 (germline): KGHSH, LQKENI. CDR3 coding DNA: TGTGCCAGCTCACCGCCGGGACAGCGCTCTGGGGCCAACGTCCTGACTTTC. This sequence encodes CASSPPGQRSGANVLTF.

The CDR3 protein is CASSLEGSFNQPQHF. The CDR3, as DNA: TGTGCCAGCAGTTTAGAGGGGTCTTTCAATCAGCCCCAGCATTTT. The chain is built from TRBV12-3 or TRBV12-4 and TRBJ1-5; tentatively, D is TRBD1 (5 bases). The CDR3 contains 15 residues. The V gene lost 1 base and the J gene lost 3 bases, with 10 bases spanning the gap.

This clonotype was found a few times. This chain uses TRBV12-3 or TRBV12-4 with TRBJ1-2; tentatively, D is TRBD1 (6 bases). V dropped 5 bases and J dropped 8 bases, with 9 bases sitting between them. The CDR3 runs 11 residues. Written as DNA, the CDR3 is TGTGCCAGCAGTCGGGGGACAGGCTACACCTTC. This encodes CASSRGTGYTF.

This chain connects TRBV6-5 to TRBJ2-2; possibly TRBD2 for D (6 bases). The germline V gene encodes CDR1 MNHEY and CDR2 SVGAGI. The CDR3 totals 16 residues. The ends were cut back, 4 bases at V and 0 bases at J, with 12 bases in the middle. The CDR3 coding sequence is TGTGCCAGCAGTTCCCCTAGCGTTTCGAACACCGGGGAGCTGTTTTTT. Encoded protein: CASSSPSVSNTGELFF.

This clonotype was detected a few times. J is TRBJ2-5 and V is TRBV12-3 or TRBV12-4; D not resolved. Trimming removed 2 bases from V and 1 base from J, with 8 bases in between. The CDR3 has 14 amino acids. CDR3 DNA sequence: TGTGCCAGCAGTTTAAGCCTGCGCCAAGAGACCCAGTACTTC. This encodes CASSLSLRQETQYF.

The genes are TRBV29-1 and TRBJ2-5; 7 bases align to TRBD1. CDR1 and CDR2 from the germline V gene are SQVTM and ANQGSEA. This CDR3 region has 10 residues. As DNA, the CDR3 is TGCACCACAGGGGTGGAGACCCAGTACTTC. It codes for CTTGVETQYF.

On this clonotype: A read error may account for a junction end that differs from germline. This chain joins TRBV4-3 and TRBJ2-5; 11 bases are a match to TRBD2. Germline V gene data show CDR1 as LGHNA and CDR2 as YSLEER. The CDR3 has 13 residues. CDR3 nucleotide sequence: TGCGCCAGCAGCCAAGATGGGACTAGCGGCCTCACGTTC. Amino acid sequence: CASSQDGTSGLTF.

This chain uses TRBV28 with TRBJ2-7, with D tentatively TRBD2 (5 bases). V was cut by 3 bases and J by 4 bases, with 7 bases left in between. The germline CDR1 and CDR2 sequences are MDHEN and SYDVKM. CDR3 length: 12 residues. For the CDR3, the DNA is TGTGCCAGCAGTTTCTCGGGGTACGAGCAGTACTTC. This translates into CASSFSGYEQYF.

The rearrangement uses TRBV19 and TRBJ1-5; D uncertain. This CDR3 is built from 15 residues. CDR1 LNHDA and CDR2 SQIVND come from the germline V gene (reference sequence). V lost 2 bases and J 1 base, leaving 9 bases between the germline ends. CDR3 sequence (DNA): TGTGCCAGTAGTATATCCGGATCCAGCAATCAGCCCCAGCATTTT. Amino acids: CASSISGSSNQPQHF.

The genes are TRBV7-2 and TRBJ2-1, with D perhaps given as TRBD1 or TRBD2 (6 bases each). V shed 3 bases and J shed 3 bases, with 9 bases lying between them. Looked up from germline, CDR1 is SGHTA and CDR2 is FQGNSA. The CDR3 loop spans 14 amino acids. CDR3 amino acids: CASSFEGGYNEQFF. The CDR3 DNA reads TGTGCCAGCAGCTTCGAGGGGGGCTACAATGAGCAGTTCTTC. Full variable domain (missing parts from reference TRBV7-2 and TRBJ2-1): GAGVSQSPSNKVTEKGKDVELRCDPISGHTALYWYRQSLGQGLEFLIYFQGNSAPDKSGLPSDRFSAERTGGSVSTLTIQRTQQEDSAVYLCASSFEGGYNEQFFGPGTRLTVL.